This TCR beta chain was documented in a study of T cell responses to AZD1222 COVID-19 vaccine. The protocol was immunoSEQ multiplex PCR, while the TCRdb copy is restricted to in-frame clones and leaves out a portion. The sample has approximately 140,000 clones; 90% to 95% are singletons. Germline CDR1 SGDLS, CDR2 YYNGEE. The length of the CDR3 is 15 residues. Trimming took 0 bases from V and 4 from J, leaving 10 bases between them. Source: peripheral blood, taken on day 0 of AZD1222 vaccination. The V call is TRBV9, the J call TRBJ2-2; maybe TRBD2 (6 bases). This sequence was found in an adult in good health. The CDR3 loop reads CASSVGGGVTGELFF. As DNA, the CDR3 is TGTGCCAGCAGCGTAGGTGGAGGGGTCACCGGGGAGCTGTTTTTT.